The 9 T cell receptor beta chains below come from one sample, sequenced in a study of siplizumab effects on memory and regulatory T cells. The data were produced by immunoSEQ multiplex PCR, yet TCRdb's version contains in-frame clones alone and is incomplete. The data show about 69,000 clones, 80% to 90% seen once. The specimen sequenced was Tregs sorted from blood. The receptor set was obtained from a human donor in good health.

V and J are TRBV6-5 and TRBJ2-1; possibly TRBD1 for D (5 bases). The length of the CDR3 is 14 residues. V lost 2 bases, J lost 2 bases, and 7 bases lay in between. Germline lookup yields CDR1 MNHEY and CDR2 SVGAGI. The CDR3 coding sequence is TGTGCCAGCAGTTACAGGGGTGCCTACAATGAGCAGTTCTTC. Translating it yields CASSYRGAYNEQFF.

The V and J genes are TRBV2 and TRBJ1-2; a weak D match, TRBD1 (5 bases). In germline, CDR1 is SNHLY, CDR2 FYNNEI. This CDR3 region has 13 residues. Trimming shortened V by 5 bases and J by 4 bases, and 11 bases separated the two germline ends. CDR3 DNA: TGTGCCAGCAGTACAAGACAGAGCTATGGCTACACCTTC. It codes for CASSTRQSYGYTF.

The rearrangement links TRBV19 to TRBJ1-5, with 7 nucleotides matching TRBD1. This CDR3 has 14 amino acids. V shed 7 bases, J shed 2 bases, and the junction held 5 bases outside the gene matches. Germline V lookup: CDR1 LNHDA, CDR2 SQIVND (reference sequence). The CDR3 nucleotides read TGTGCCAGTACCGACAGGGTGGGCAATCAGCCCCAGCATTTT. It is translated as CASTDRVGNQPQHF.

The genes are TRBV19 and TRBJ1-1; 11 nucleotides line up with TRBD1. V shed 1 base, J shed 6 bases, and the junction held 4 bases outside the gene matches. Germline values: CDR1 LNHDA, CDR2 SQIVND (reference sequence). This CDR3 comprises 15 residues. The CDR3 spells CASSIGDRGWSEAFF. CDR3 sequence (DNA): TGTGCCAGTAGTATAGGGGACAGGGGGTGGTCTGAAGCTTTCTTT.

The gene calls are TRBV4-3 and TRBJ1-2; no clear D gene. V gave up 4 bases and J gave up 0 bases, with 9 bases separating them. In germline, CDR1 is LGHNA, CDR2 YSLEER. The CDR3 consists of 14 residues. The CDR3 DNA follows: TGCGCCAGCAGCCTCGGGGATTCTAACTATGGCTACACCTTC. It specifies CASSLGDSNYGYTF.

This clone was recorded once. This chain links TRBV28 with TRBJ2-5; D is perhaps TRBD2 (5 bases). Trimming left V 5 bases short and J 1 base short, with 11 bases between. Germline V gene data show CDR1 as MDHEN and CDR2 as SYDVKM. The CDR3 consists of 14 residues. This chain's CDR3 is CASSPGRGQETQYF. CDR3 sequence (DNA): TGTGCCAGCAGTCCTGGACGGGGCCAAGAGACCCAGTACTTC. Drawing the rest from reference TRBV28 and TRBJ2-5, the complete variable domain is DVKVTQSSRYLVKRTGEKVFLECVQDMDHENMFWYRQDPGLGLRLIYFSYDVKMKEKGDIPEGYSVSREKKERFSLILESASTNQTSMYLCASSPGRGQETQYFGPGTRLLVL.

Note on this clone: A read error may account for a junction end that differs from germline. V and J are TRBV6-6 and TRBJ1-3, with D uncertain. The CDR3 spans 15 residues. Germline V lookup: CDR1 MNHNY, CDR2 SVGAGI (reference sequence). The CDR3 region is CTSSYQEGSGNTIYF. The CDR3 nucleotides read TGTACCAGCAGTTACCAAGAGGGATCAGGAAACACCATATATTTT.

The V gene is TRBV29-1, the J gene TRBJ1-1, with D perhaps TRBD1 (5 bases). From germline, CDR1 is SQVTM and CDR2 ANQGSEA. The CDR3 is 12 residues long. V was shortened by 5 bases and J by 6 bases, with 13 bases between the two germline ends. CDR3 protein: CSVLQGNSEAFF. The CDR3 nucleotides are TGCAGCGTTTTGCAGGGTAATTCTGAAGCTTTCTTT. The complete variable domain, with remaining parts taken from reference TRBV29-1 and TRBJ1-1, reads SAVISQKPSRDICQRGTSLTIQCQVDSQVTMMFWYRQQPGQSLTLIATANQGSEATYESGFVIDKFPISRPNLTFSTLTVSNMSPEDSSIYLCSVLQGNSEAFFGQGTRLTVV.

This clone was found once. This chain connects TRBV5-1 to TRBJ1-5; D is possibly TRBD1 (6 bases). The germline gives CDR1 SGHRS, CDR2 YFSETQ. V was trimmed by 4 bases and J by 0 bases, leaving 14 bases between them. This CDR3 has 16 amino acids. The CDR3 protein is CASSPGYRDSNQPQHF. The CDR3 DNA reads TGCGCCAGCAGCCCCGGGTACAGGGATAGCAATCAGCCCCAGCATTTT.